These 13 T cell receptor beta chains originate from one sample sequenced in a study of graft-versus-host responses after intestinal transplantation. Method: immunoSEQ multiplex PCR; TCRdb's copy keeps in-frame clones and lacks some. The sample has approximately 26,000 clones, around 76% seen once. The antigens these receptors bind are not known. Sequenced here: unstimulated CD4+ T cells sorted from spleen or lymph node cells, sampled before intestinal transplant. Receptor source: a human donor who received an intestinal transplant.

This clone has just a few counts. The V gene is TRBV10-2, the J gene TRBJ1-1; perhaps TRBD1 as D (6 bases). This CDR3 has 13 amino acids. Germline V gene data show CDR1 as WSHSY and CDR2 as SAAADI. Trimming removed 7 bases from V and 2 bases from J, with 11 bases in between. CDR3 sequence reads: CASKRQANTEAFF. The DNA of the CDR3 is TGCGCCAGCAAGCGACAGGCTAACACTGAAGCTTTCTTT.

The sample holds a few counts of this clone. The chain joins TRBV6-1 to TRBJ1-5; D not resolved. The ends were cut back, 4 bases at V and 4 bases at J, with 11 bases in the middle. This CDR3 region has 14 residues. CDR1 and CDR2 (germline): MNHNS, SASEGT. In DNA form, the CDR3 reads TGTGCCAGCAGTGCGGAGGGAGGGAATCAGCCCCAGCATTTT. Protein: CASSAEGGNQPQHF.

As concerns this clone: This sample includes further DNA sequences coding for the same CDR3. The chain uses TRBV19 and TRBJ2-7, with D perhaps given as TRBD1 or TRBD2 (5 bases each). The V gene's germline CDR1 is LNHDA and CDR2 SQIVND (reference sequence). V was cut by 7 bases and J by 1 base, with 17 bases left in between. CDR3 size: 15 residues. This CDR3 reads CASTPDGDGSYEQYF. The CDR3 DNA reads TGTGCCAGTACTCCAGACGGGGACGGGTCCTACGAGCAGTACTTC.

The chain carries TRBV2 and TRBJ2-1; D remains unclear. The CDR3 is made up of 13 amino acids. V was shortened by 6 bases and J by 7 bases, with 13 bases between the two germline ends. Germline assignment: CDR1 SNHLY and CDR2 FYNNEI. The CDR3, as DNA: TGTGCCAGCAGCCCTGATCGCCTAAATGAGCAGTTCTTC. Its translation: CASSPDRLNEQFF.

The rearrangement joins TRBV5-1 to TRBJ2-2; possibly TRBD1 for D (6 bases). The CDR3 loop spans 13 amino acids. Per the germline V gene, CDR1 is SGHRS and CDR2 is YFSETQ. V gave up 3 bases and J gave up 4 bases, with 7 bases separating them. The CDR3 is CASSWTVTGELFF. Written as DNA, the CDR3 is TGCGCCAGCAGCTGGACAGTCACCGGGGAGCTGTTTTTT.

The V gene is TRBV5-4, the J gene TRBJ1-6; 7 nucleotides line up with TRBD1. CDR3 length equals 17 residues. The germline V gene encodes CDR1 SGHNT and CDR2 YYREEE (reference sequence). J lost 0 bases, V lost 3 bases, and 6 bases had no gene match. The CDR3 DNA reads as TGTGCCAGCAGCTCCGGGACAGAAAGCTCCTATAATTCACCCCTCCACTTT. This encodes CASSSGTESSYNSPLHF.

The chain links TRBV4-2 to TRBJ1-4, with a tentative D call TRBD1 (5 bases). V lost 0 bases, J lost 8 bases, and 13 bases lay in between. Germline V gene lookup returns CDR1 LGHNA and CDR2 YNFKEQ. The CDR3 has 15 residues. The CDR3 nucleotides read TGTGCCAGCAGCCAAGATCGTTCAGGGTCGGAAAAACTGTTTTTT. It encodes CASSQDRSGSEKLFF.

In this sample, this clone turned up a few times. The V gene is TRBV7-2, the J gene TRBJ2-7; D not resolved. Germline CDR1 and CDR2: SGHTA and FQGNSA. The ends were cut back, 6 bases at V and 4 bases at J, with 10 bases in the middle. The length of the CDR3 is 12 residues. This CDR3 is CASRSDKYEQYF. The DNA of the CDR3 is TGTGCCAGCAGGTCAGACAAGTACGAGCAGTACTTC.

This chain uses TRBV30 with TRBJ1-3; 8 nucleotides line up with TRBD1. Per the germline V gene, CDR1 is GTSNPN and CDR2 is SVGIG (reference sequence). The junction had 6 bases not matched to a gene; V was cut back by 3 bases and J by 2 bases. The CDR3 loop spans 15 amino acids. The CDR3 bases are TGTGCCTGGAGCCCAGGGGGCGCAACTGGAAACACCATATATTTT. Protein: CAWSPGGATGNTIYF. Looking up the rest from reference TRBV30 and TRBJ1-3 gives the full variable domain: SQTIHQWPATLVQPVGSPLSLECTVEGTSNPNLYWYRQAAGRGLQLLFYSVGIGQISSEVPQNLSASRPQDRQFILSSKKLLLSDSGFYLCAWSPGGATGNTIYFGEGSWLTVV.

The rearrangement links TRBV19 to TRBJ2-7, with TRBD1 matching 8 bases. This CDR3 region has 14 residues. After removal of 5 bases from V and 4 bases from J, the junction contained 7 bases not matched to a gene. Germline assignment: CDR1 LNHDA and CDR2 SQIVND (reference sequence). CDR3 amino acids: CASSPGQGWYEQYF. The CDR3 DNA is TGTGCCAGTAGTCCAGGACAGGGTTGGTACGAGCAGTACTTC.

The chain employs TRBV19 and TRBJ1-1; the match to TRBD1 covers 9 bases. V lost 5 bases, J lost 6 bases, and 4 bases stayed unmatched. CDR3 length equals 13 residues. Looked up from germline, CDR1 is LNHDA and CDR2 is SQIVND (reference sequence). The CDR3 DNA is TGTGCCAGTAGTCACAGGGGGCGGTCTGAAGCTTTCTTT. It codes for CASSHRGRSEAFF.

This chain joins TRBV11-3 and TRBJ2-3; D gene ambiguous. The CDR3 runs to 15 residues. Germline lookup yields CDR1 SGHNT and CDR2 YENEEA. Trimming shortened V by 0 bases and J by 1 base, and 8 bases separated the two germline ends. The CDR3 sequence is CASSLDPRRTDTQYF. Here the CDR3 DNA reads TGTGCCAGCAGCTTAGACCCTAGACGCACAGATACGCAGTATTTT. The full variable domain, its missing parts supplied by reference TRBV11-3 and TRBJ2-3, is EAGVVQSPRYKIIEKKQPVAFWCNPISGHNTLYWYLQNLGQGPELLIRYENEEAVDDSQLPKDRFSAERLKGVDSTLKIQPAELGDSAVYLCASSLDPRRTDTQYFGPGTRLTVL.

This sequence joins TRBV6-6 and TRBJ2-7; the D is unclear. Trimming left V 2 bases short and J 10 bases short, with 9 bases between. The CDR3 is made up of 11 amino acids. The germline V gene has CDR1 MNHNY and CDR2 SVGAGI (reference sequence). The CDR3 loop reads CASSYEANQYF. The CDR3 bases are TGTGCCAGCAGTTACGAGGCAAACCAGTACTTC.